This is a list of T cell receptor beta chains from one sample in a study of T cell repertoires in cytomegalovirus infection. TCRdb re-derived calls from the reads in MiXCR, one entry per CDR3 protein. The sample carries hundreds of thousands of distinct CDR3 sequences, roughly 42% recorded once. What these receptors recognize is not known. Sequences were derived from cultured PBMCs, sampled from culture after CMV antigen stimulation. The receptors originated from a human donor in good health (CMV status not recorded). Some clones in this sample may be carry-over from other donors' samples. CDR3s include the opening cysteine and the closing phenylalanine or tryptophan. The D gene is left open where the match is weak. The size field is filled for only some rows; it gives once, few, many or a size class.

J | V | D | size | DNA | CDR3
TRBJ1-6 | TRBV12-3/TRBV12-4 | NA | NA | TGTGCCAGCAGTTTACGGGGGCCGAGCTCCTATAATTCACCCCTCCACTTT | CASSLRGPSSYNSPLHF
TRBJ1-1 | TRBV6-1 | NA | NA | TGTGCCAGCAGTGTTCCGACGGGGCTGGAAGCTTTCTTT | CASSVPTGLEAFF
TRBJ2-3 | TRBV2 | TRBD2 | NA | TGTGCCAGCAGTGAGACTAGCGGGGGGGTTCGCACAGATACGCAGTATTTT | CASSETSGGVRTDTQYF
TRBJ1-6 | TRBV7-4 | NA | once | TGTGCCAGCAGCTTGGACCTTTCACCCCTCCACTTT | CASSLDLSPLHF
TRBJ2-4 | TRBV20-1 | NA | once | TGCAGTGCGTCGGGGCACACTTTAGCCAAAAACATTCAGTACTTC | CSASGHTLAKNIQYF
TRBJ2-7 | TRBV7-2 | NA | few | TGTGCCAGCAGCTTCTCCCCCCGCTCGTACGAGCAGTACTTC | CASSFSPRSYEQYF
TRBJ1-6 | TRBV6-1 | NA | many | TGTGCCAGCAGTGGAAATGGGTCACCCCTCCACTTT | CASSGNGSPLHF
TRBJ2-3 | TRBV20-1 | NA | few | TGCAGTGCTAGTCCCGTGTCTGGGCGGGGAAGCACAGATACGCAGTATTTT | CSASPVSGRGSTDTQYF
TRBJ2-1 | TRBV4-3 | NA | few | TGCGCCAGCAGCCAAGCTCGCGAATATACCTACAATGAGCAGTTCTTC | CASSQAREYTYNEQFF
TRBJ1-1 | TRBV7-2 | NA | many | TGTGCCAGCAGCGTTCAGGGTATGAACACTGAAGCTTTCTTT | CASSVQGMNTEAFF
TRBJ1-6 | TRBV7-6 | NA | NA | TGTGCCAGCAGCCTTACAGGGACGGGGATCTATAATTCACCCCTCCACTTT | CASSLTGTGIYNSPLHF
TRBJ2-4 | TRBV20-1 | NA | NA | TGCAGTGCTAGAGACCTCGGTGACAAAAACATTCAGTACTTC | CSARDLGDKNIQYF
TRBJ2-7 | TRBV12-3/TRBV12-4 | TRBD2 | NA | TGTGCCAGCACCCACTCGACTAGCGGCAGCTACGAGCAGTACTTC | CASTHSTSGSYEQYF
TRBJ1-6 | TRBV5-1 | TRBD1 | NA | TGCGCCAGCAGCTTGGCGGGACAGGGACCTTCACCCCTCCACTTT | CASSLAGQGPSPLHF
TRBJ2-5 | TRBV5-1 | TRBD2 | few | TGCGCCAGCAGCCCATATTGGGACATAGCGGGGGGGAAAGAGACCCAGTACTTC | CASSPYWDIAGGKETQYF
TRBJ2-5 | TRBV11-2 | TRBD2 | few | TGTGCCAGCCCCCTAGCGGGAGGACAAGAGACCCAGTACTTC | CASPLAGGQETQYF
TRBJ1-1 | TRBV12-3/TRBV12-4 | NA | once | TGTGCCAGCAGTTCCTTCCAGGGAATCACTGAAGCTTTCTTT | CASSSFQGITEAFF
TRBJ2-1 | TRBV10-3 | TRBD2 | few | TGTGCCATCGTGGGGACTAGCGGGACCCCGGGGGTGAATGAGCAGTTCTTC | CAIVGTSGTPGVNEQFF
TRBJ2-1 | TRBV6-2/TRBV6-3 | NA | few | TGTGCCAGCAGTTACGTCCACAATGAGCAGTTCTTC | CASSYVHNEQFF
TRBJ2-4 | TRBV6-2/TRBV6-3 | TRBD1 | NA | TGTGCCAGCAGTAGACAGGGCGCGAACATTCAGTACTTC | CASSRQGANIQYF
TRBJ2-3 | TRBV7-9 | NA | NA | TGTGCCAGCAGCAAGTTCACAGATACGCAGTATTTT | CASSKFTDTQYF
TRBJ2-1 | TRBV11-2 | NA | NA | TGTGCCAACAGCTTAGGTTACAATGAGCAGTTCTTC | CANSLGYNEQFF
TRBJ1-2 | TRBV6-5 | NA | NA | TGTGCCAGCAGTTACGTCGCCGGTAGCCCCGGGGGCTACACCTTC | CASSYVAGSPGGYTF
TRBJ2-7 | TRBV7-2 | NA | few | TGTGCCAGCAGCATTAGCGGAACCTACGAGCAGTACTTC | CASSISGTYEQYF
TRBJ2-1 | TRBV20-1 | TRBD1 | NA | TGCAGTCCCCGGGACAGGGGCTACAATGAGCAGTTCTTC | CSPRDRGYNEQFF